Below, 27 T cell receptor beta chains from the same sample are listed, as sequenced in a study of cytomegalovirus exposure and HLA in healthy donors (dated by TCRdb to about 2017). The library was generated by the immunoSEQ multiplex PCR assay. For the multiplex PCR, a mixture combining 60 forward primers for TCR Vbeta segments and 13 reverse primers for TCR Jbeta segments was used. TCRdb carries this immuneACCESS record with in-frame sequences only. Its versions omit some clonotypes, under half of them owing to an unresolved V gene in the studies checked, with the rest unexplained. Counted in this sample were 150,000 to 250,000 clones; 70% to 85% of them appeared once. The ten largest account for 4.4% of the sample. Sequenced: PBMCs. Receptors were obtained from a woman in her twenties or thirties in good health and CMV-seropositive.

The V call is TRBV6-5, the J call TRBJ2-7; possible D gene TRBD2, 6 bases. V was trimmed by 4 bases and J by 2 bases, leaving 15 bases between them. Germline values: CDR1 MNHEY, CDR2 SVGAGI. The CDR3 length is 15 residues. The DNA of the CDR3 is TGTGCCAGCAGTTTGGGTTGGGGAGGTACCTACGAGCAGTACTTC. It is translated as CASSLGWGGTYEQYF.

This clone came up a few times. The rearrangement uses TRBV27 and TRBJ1-2; TRBD1 matches at 8 bases. This CDR3 is 14 amino acids long. CDR1 and CDR2 (germline): MNHEY, SMNVEV (reference sequence). V lost 0 bases, J lost 8 bases, and 5 bases stayed unmatched. The CDR3 is CASSLSDRDYGYTF. The CDR3 nucleotides read TGTGCCAGCAGTTTATCGGACAGGGATTACGGCTACACCTTC.

The chain employs TRBV19 and TRBJ2-7; 8 bases fit TRBD2. The J segment lost 5 bases and the V segment lost 5 bases, leaving 8 bases of the junction unmatched. The germline CDR1 and CDR2 sequences are LNHDA and SQIVND (reference sequence). The CDR3 spans 14 residues. In DNA form, the CDR3 reads TGTGCCAGTAGTCTCATAGCGGGAAGGGACGAGCAGTACTTC. It translates to CASSLIAGRDEQYF.

The chain combines TRBV14 with TRBJ1-1, with D maybe TRBD1 (6 bases). The germline V and J ends were trimmed by 4 bases and 4 bases, with 16 bases remaining between them. The CDR3 runs to 15 residues. Germline CDR1 is SGHDN and CDR2 is FVKESK. In DNA, the CDR3 is TGTGCCAGCAGCCTTTACGCAGGGGTGGGCACTGAAGCTTTCTTT. Translation: CASSLYAGVGTEAFF.

The chain employs TRBV4-1 and TRBJ1-4, with D maybe TRBD1 (6 bases). Germline CDR1 is MGHRA and CDR2 is YSYEKL. V was shortened by 0 bases and J by 0 bases, with 17 bases between the two germline ends. The CDR3 covers 19 residues. The CDR3 loop reads CASSQDRVGGPATNEKLFF. Written as DNA, the CDR3 is TGCGCCAGCAGCCAAGATCGGGTGGGGGGGCCTGCAACTAATGAAAAACTGTTTTTT.

V gene TRBV18 combines with J gene TRBJ2-2; D possibly corresponds to TRBD2 (5 bases). Between the trimmed V and J ends, which lost 3 bases and 2 bases, there was a span of 7 bases. Germline lookup yields CDR1 KGHSH and CDR2 LQKENI. The CDR3 is 14 amino acids. CDR3 bases: TGTGCCAGCTCACCGGGAGCCAACACCGGGGAGCTGTTTTTT. Translation gives CASSPGANTGELFF.

The chain recombines TRBV5-6 with TRBJ2-1, with 10 positions matching TRBD2. This CDR3 is 16 amino acids long. Germline values: CDR1 SGHDT, CDR2 YYEEEE. The V and J ends lost 4 bases and 8 bases, in that order; junction bases with no gene match: 12. Here the CDR3 reads CASSKGAGGLQDEQFF. The CDR3 DNA reads TGTGCCAGCAGCAAGGGAGCGGGAGGGCTTCAGGATGAGCAGTTCTTC.

The table lists this clone with a few counts. The rearrangement uses TRBV10-3 and TRBJ2-3; 8 nucleotides align to TRBD2. The V gene's germline CDR1 is ENHRY and CDR2 SYGVKD. V lost 6 bases, J lost 6 bases, and 8 bases stayed unmatched. This CDR3 has 14 amino acids. The CDR3 protein is CAISQTSDGDTQYF. CDR3 sequence (DNA): TGTGCCATCAGCCAGACTAGCGATGGGGATACGCAGTATTTT.

The CDR3 DNA reads as TGTGCCAGCAGCCAAGAGGCGGGAGCTGGCCGAGAGACCCAGTACTTC. Translated, it gives CASSQEAGAGRETQYF. The chain links TRBV4-2 to TRBJ2-5, with 7 bases lining up with TRBD2. The CDR3 length is 16 residues. Trimming removed 0 bases from V and 4 bases from J; junction bases left unmatched: 8. The germline gives CDR1 LGHNA, CDR2 YNFKEQ.

The V gene is TRBV19, the J gene TRBJ1-2; 8 bases are a match to TRBD1. This CDR3 region has 15 residues. V shed 3 bases and J 4 bases; nucleotides not matched to a gene: 7. The V gene's germline CDR1 is LNHDA and CDR2 SQIVND (reference sequence). CDR3 loop: CASSMRTGRAYGYTF. The CDR3 DNA is TGTGCCAGTAGTATGAGGACAGGGCGAGCCTATGGCTACACCTTC.

The chain carries TRBV29-1 and TRBJ1-1, with no clear D. The V gene lost 4 bases and the J gene lost 0 bases, with 9 bases spanning the gap. This CDR3 is built from 13 residues. CDR1 is SQVTM and CDR2 is ANQGSEA in the germline V gene. CDR3 residues: CSVGAFLNTEAFF. CDR3 in DNA: TGCAGCGTTGGCGCATTTCTGAACACTGAAGCTTTCTTT.

There are a few counts of this clone. The chain is built from TRBV5-4 and TRBJ1-2; D remains unclear. The CDR3 is 13 residues long. Germline CDR1 SGHNT, CDR2 YYREEE (reference sequence). V lost 0 bases and J 5 bases, leaving 8 bases between the germline ends. The CDR3 region has the DNA TGTGCCAGCAGCTTGGAGACGGAGTATGGCTACACCTTC. Translating gives CASSLETEYGYTF.

J is TRBJ2-1 and V is TRBV19, with 10 bases fitting TRBD1. Germline V gene lookup returns CDR1 LNHDA and CDR2 SQIVND (reference sequence). The CDR3 contains 14 residues. The J segment lost 10 bases and the V segment lost 7 bases, leaving 10 bases of the junction unmatched. DNA of the CDR3: TGTGCCAGTATCGACCATGGACAGGGGGTCGAGCAGTTCTTC. This sequence encodes CASIDHGQGVEQFF. Filled out from reference TRBV19 and TRBJ2-1, the complete variable domain reads DGGITQSPKYLFRKEGQNVTLSCEQNLNHDAMYWYRQDPGQGLRLIYYSQIVNDFQKGDIAEGYSVSREKKESFPLTVTSAQKNPTAFYLCASIDHGQGVEQFFGPGTRLTVL.

This clone has only one observation. The chain carries TRBV5-1 and TRBJ1-5; no clear D gene. Germline CDR1 and CDR2: SGHRS and YFSETQ. Trimming left V 2 bases short and J 0 bases short, with 15 bases between. CDR3 length: 17 amino acids. The CDR3 here is CASSFDTIPISNQPQHF. In DNA, the CDR3 is TGCGCCAGCAGCTTTGACACCATCCCCATTAGCAATCAGCCCCAGCATTTT.

This clone has only a few counts. The J gene is TRBJ2-7, the V gene TRBV7-9; possible D gene TRBD1, 6 bases. There are 15 residues in the CDR3. V was trimmed by 10 bases and J by 4 bases, leaving 23 bases between them. Germline CDR1 and CDR2: SEHNR and FQNEAQ (reference sequence). DNA of the CDR3: TGTGCCATCCAGGGGCAGACAGCAAATACTTACGAGCAGTACTTC. This gives the protein CAIQGQTANTYEQYF.

This chain joins TRBV5-1 and TRBJ2-5, with TRBD1 matching 7 bases. The closer fit of TRBJ2-7 to the DNA end suggests the J call may be wrong. The CDR3 runs 14 residues. Germline V gene lookup returns CDR1 SGHRS and CDR2 YFSETQ. This CDR3 is CASSVRAGGYEQYF. CDR3 bases: TGCGCCAGCAGCGTCAGGGCAGGGGGCTACGAGCAGTACTTC.

The chain is built from TRBV29-1 and TRBJ2-3, with D uncertain. This CDR3 contains 13 residues. V was cut by 4 bases and J by 12 bases, with 20 bases left in between. CDR1 is SQVTM, CDR2 ANQGSEA, per germline. CDR3 nucleotide sequence: TGCAGCGTTGGATTCCCGGATGTCAGGTTTCAGTATTTT. Translating gives CSVGFPDVRFQYF.

The chain employs TRBV7-2 and TRBJ2-3; no firm D call. V lost 1 base and J 5 bases, leaving 10 bases between the germline ends. Germline values: CDR1 SGHTA, CDR2 FQGNSA. The CDR3 sequence is 14 residues long. CDR3 residues: CASSLGLAEDTQYF. DNA for the CDR3: TGTGCCAGCAGCTTAGGTCTGGCCGAAGATACGCAGTATTTT.

The chain recombines TRBV10-1 with TRBJ2-7, with D possibly TRBD2 on 5 matching bases. The length of the CDR3 is 15 residues. Germline assignment: CDR1 WNHNN and CDR2 SYGVQD (reference sequence). V gave up 0 bases and J gave up 0 bases, with 9 bases separating them. CDR3 amino acids: CASSESPGFSYEQYF. In DNA, the CDR3 is TGCGCCAGCAGTGAGTCACCGGGATTCTCCTACGAGCAGTACTTC.

The V call is TRBV6-1, the J call TRBJ1-4, with 7 bases aligning to TRBD1. The CDR3 has 14 residues. The germline V gene encodes CDR1 MNHNS and CDR2 SASEGT. The V and J ends lost 2 bases and 3 bases, in that order; junction bases with no gene match: 0. CDR3 loop: CASSETGANEKLFF. In DNA, the CDR3 is TGTGCCAGCAGTGAAACAGGGGCTAATGAAAAACTGTTTTTT.

The V gene is TRBV5-1, the J gene TRBJ2-3, with 7 bases identical to TRBD1. The CDR3 has 15 residues. The V and J ends lost 2 bases and 3 bases, in that order; junction bases with no gene match: 6. Germline CDR1 is SGHRS and CDR2 is YFSETQ. The CDR3 is CASSLTGDKTDTQYF. In nucleotides, the CDR3 is TGCGCCAGCAGCTTAACAGGGGATAAAACAGATACGCAGTATTTT.

The chain carries TRBV7-8 and TRBJ1-3; maybe TRBD1 (6 bases). In germline, CDR1 is SGHVS, CDR2 FQNEAQ. V lost 4 bases and J lost 4, with 11 bases in between. This CDR3 spans 14 amino acids. CDR3 in DNA: TGTGCCAGCAGCTCACAGGGAGCAGGAAACACCATATATTTT. Amino acid sequence: CASSSQGAGNTIYF.

The sample holds one count of this clone. The chain couples TRBV12-5 to TRBJ2-2; D unresolved. The CDR3 sequence is 14 residues long. Germline V lookup: CDR1 LGHNT, CDR2 FRNRAP. The germline V and J ends were trimmed by 3 bases and 5 bases, with 10 bases remaining between them. The CDR3 spells CASGFGVVTGELFF. In nucleotides, the CDR3 is TGTGCTAGTGGTTTCGGAGTAGTTACCGGGGAGCTGTTTTTT.

The chain carries TRBV4-1 and TRBJ2-7, with D possibly TRBD2 on 6 matching bases. The CDR3 sequence is 14 residues long. CDR1 MGHRA and CDR2 YSYEKL come from the germline V gene. V lost 4 bases, J lost 5 bases, and 15 bases lay in between. The CDR3 bases are TGCGCCAGCAGCCCCGGAGGAGTAGCGGACGAGCAGTACTTC. It yields the protein CASSPGGVADEQYF.

V is TRBV15 and J is TRBJ2-3, with D unclear. The CDR3 is 14 amino acids. Germline CDR1 is LNHNV and CDR2 is YYDKDF (reference sequence). The V and J ends lost 9 bases and 2 bases respectively, with 15 bases between them. CDR3 residues: CATLEFPYTDTQYF. CDR3 nucleotides: TGTGCCACGTTGGAGTTCCCCTACACAGATACGCAGTATTTT.

J is TRBJ2-7 and V is TRBV4-1; 9 nucleotides agree with TRBD2. The CDR3 consists of 17 residues. V dropped 1 base and J dropped 2; count of bases not matched to a gene: 9. Germline V lookup: CDR1 MGHRA, CDR2 YSYEKL. The CDR3 coding sequence is TGCGCCAGCAGCCAAGCAGCCGGTAGCGGGAGAGCCTACGAGCAGTACTTC. Encoded protein: CASSQAAGSGRAYEQYF.

This clone has just a few counts. This chain joins TRBV11-2 and TRBJ2-7; 7 positions agree with TRBD2. The trim removed 5 bases at V and 0 bases at J, leaving 10 bases unmatched. The CDR3 covers 16 residues. Germline V gene lookup returns CDR1 SGHAT and CDR2 FQNNGV. The CDR3: CASSAMTSSLSYEQYF. For the CDR3, the DNA is TGTGCCAGCAGCGCAATGACTAGCTCTCTCTCCTACGAGCAGTACTTC.